This T cell receptor beta chain was recovered during a study of T cell responses to AZD1222 COVID-19 vaccine. Study findings and constraints: Every sample of the repertoires postdated the peak T cell response. Clonal diversity may have been underestimated, and the donors were mostly white British, with more females than males.

Here immunoSEQ multiplex PCR was the method, and the copy in TCRdb shows in-frame clones only, minus some. Of approximately 120,000 clones detected, 85% to 90% appear once; the ten largest clones hold around 10%. Details on this clone: The target antigen is unknown.

This sample comprised peripheral blood, obtained on day 0 of AZD1222 vaccination. The origin of this receptor is an adult in good health.

The DNA for the CDR3 is TGTGCCAGCAGTTTACTGGCGAAGAACACTGAAGCTTTCTTT. It specifies CASSLLAKNTEAFF. The chain employs TRBV28 and TRBJ1-1; D gene ambiguous. The V and J ends lost 2 bases and 1 base respectively, with 8 bases between them. From germline, CDR1 is MDHEN and CDR2 SYDVKM. This CDR3 region has 14 residues.